The sequence of this TCR beta chain was determined in a study of blood T cell repertoires in COVID-19 (dated by TCRdb to the early 2020s). About the study as a whole: Samples from collaborators originated in the United States, Italy and Spain and spanned both the acute and convalescent phases of COVID-19. Subjects who had been exposed to COVID-19, were actively infected with it, or had recovered from it provided the deeply sampled blood TCRbeta repertoires that made up the dataset. Where HLA class I and class II types were available, the types were taken from metadata supplied by the sample provider, not from assay-based typing. Samples were obtained from the ongoing ImmuneRACE study (first 160 participants) and from 1,000 to 1,500 subjects provided by 6 global collaborators. A de-identified subject ID, COVID-19 status, age in years and sex were almost always included in the sample metadata. The repertoires were released in a freely available public database intended as a resource for research on the immune response to SARS-CoV-2. The material from the prospective study consisted of cDNA or gDNA derived from T cells, B-cell-depleted T cells, or PBMCs.

Participants in the prospective study were aged roughly 18 to 90 years, lived in 24 United States geographic areas, and enrolled through a virtual design. In the prospective study, participants were assigned to cohorts based on the clinical history participants reported in a screening survey and a study questionnaire. Recovered participants in ImmuneRACE Cohort 3 were defined as having two consecutive negative NP/OP PCR tests, clearance from a healthcare professional, or resolution of symptoms. In the prospective study, mobile phlebotomists collected whole blood, serum and a nasopharyngeal or oropharyngeal swab from each participant. Participants in the prospective study had the option to provide additional blood draws and questionnaires over an approximately two-month period. Before DNA extraction, prospective study blood samples were shipped either frozen or at room temperature. Points the paper makes about the study in general: The quantity of clinical and demographic metadata differed by source and by participant and was supplied without curation.

Concerning this clone: What antigen it recognizes has not been identified. Base qualities are not provided; no much larger clone lies one nucleotide away.

Trimming accounts for 5 bases at V and 3 bases at J, while the number of junction bases matched to no gene is 11. The CDR3 holds 16 amino acids from the cysteine to the phenylalanine. Only the CDR3 DNA is retained, 48 bases long and in frame from the first base. As encoded in the germline V gene (reference sequence), CDR1 is LNHDA while CDR2 is SQIVND. TCRbeta CDR3 regions were amplified from genomic DNA using the immunoSEQ Assay, a bias-controlled multiplex PCR. In the authors' own workflow: Within the assay, amplification of reference gene primers was used to estimate how many nucleated cells each sample contained. To quantify the absolute abundance of each unique TCRbeta CDR3 rearrangement, sequence reads were collapsed and filtered. For each sample, productive Simpson clonality was calculated by taking the square root of Simpson's diversity index across productive rearrangements. TCRdb carries this immuneACCESS record with in-frame sequences only. Its versions omit some clonotypes, under half of them owing to an unresolved V gene in the studies checked, with the rest unexplained. V, J and clone size are taken as reported in that table, and D and trimming were inferred from the DNA itself. Present in this sample are approximately 310,000 clones, 80% to 90% of which were seen just once. More than 2% of the sample rests with the top ten.

The chain was built from TRBV19 and TRBJ1-1; a stretch of 8 junction bases matches TRBD1. Material for sequencing was PBMCs or T cells enriched from blood (not recorded which). The source is a young man who had recovered from COVID-19. At the DNA level, the sequence is TGTGCCAGTAGTCATTACAGGGGGAGGTCGGACACTGAAGCTTTCTTT. Its translation reads: CASSHYRGRSDTEAFF.